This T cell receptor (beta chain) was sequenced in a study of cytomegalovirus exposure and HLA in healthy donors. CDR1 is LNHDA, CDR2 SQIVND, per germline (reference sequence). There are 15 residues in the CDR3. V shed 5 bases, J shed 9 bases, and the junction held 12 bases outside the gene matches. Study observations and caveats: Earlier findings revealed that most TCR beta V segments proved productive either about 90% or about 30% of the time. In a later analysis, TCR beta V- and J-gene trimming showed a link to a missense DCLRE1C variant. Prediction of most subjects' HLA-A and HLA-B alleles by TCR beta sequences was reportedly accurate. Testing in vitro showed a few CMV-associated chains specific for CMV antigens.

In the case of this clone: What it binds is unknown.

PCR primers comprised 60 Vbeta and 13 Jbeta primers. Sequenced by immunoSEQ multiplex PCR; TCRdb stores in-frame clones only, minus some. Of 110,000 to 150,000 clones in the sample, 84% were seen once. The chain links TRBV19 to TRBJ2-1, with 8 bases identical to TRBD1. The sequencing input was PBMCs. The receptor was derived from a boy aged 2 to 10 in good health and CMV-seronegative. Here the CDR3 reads CASSDRAGGPGEQFF. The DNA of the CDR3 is TGTGCCAGTAGTGATAGGGCAGGGGGCCCGGGTGAGCAGTTCTTC.